This passage covers 22 T cell receptor beta chains from one sample sequenced in a study of OX40 agonist ivuxolimab in advanced cancers. Method: immunoSEQ multiplex PCR; TCRdb's copy keeps in-frame clones and lacks some. There are under 1,500 clones in the sample; about 80% occur only once, and approximately 7.5% lies in the top ten. Specimen collection occurred in a trial of the OX40 agonist ivuxolimab. These receptors came from an adult with an advanced solid tumor such as melanoma, head and neck, liver or kidney cancer.

The chain carries TRBV28 and TRBJ2-7; D uncertain. Trimming took off 3 bases at V and 4 bases at J, with 7 bases between the two ends. The germline gives CDR1 MDHEN, CDR2 SYDVKM. The CDR3 totals 12 residues. DNA for the CDR3: TGTGCCAGCAGTTTCGGGCTTTACGAGCAGTACTTC. It yields the protein CASSFGLYEQYF. Using reference TRBV28 and TRBJ2-7 for the parts outside the CDR3, the full variable domain is DVKVTQSSRYLVKRTGEKVFLECVQDMDHENMFWYRQDPGLGLRLIYFSYDVKMKEKGDIPEGYSVSREKKERFSLILESASTNQTSMYLCASSFGLYEQYFGPGTRLTVT.

The gene calls are TRBV19 and TRBJ1-1; weak D call: TRBD1 (5 bases). V was trimmed by 6 bases and J by 4 bases, leaving 15 bases between them. Germline CDR1 reads LNHDA; CDR2 reads SQIVND (reference sequence). This CDR3 has 14 residues. The CDR3 bases are TGTGCCAGTAGGAGAGAGGGAAGGGGCACTGAAGCTTTCTTT. Translation gives CASRREGRGTEAFF.

This sequence joins TRBV25-1 and TRBJ1-1; D remains unclear. V lost 1 base to trimming and J lost 3 bases, with 12 bases between them. The CDR3 covers 15 residues. From germline, CDR1 is MGHDK and CDR2 SYGVNS. The CDR3 region has the DNA TGTGCCAGCAGTGAATCGTGGGGAGCTCACACTGAAGCTTTCTTT. It encodes CASSESWGAHTEAFF.

The rearrangement uses TRBV11-3 and TRBJ1-1; D is perhaps TRBD1 (5 bases). Per germline, CDR1 SGHNT and CDR2 YENEEA. CDR3 length equals 17 residues. Deletions cut 0 bases from V and 7 bases from J, with 21 bases between. The CDR3 DNA follows: TGTGCCAGCAGCTTAGATTGGGGTGGGGGAGGTATGGGTGAAGCTTTCTTT. It codes for CASSLDWGGGGMGEAFF.

This clone was detected once. The genes are TRBV19 and TRBJ1-6; D might be TRBD1 (5 bases). V lost 2 bases and J 10 bases, leaving 12 bases between the germline ends. CDR3 size: 14 residues. In germline, CDR1 is LNHDA, CDR2 SQIVND (reference sequence). CDR3 nucleotides: TGTGCCAGTAGTATAATTCAGGGTGTGTCACCCCTCCACTTT. Protein sequence: CASSIIQGVSPLHF.

The chain joins TRBV11-3 to TRBJ2-1, with 9 bases fitting TRBD1. The germline gives CDR1 SGHNT, CDR2 YENEEA. The CDR3 sequence is 16 residues long. Trimming at V came to 7 bases and at J to 4 bases, leaving 11 bases not matched to a gene. The CDR3 DNA sequence: TGTGCCAGCAAAAAGGCGGGGACAGGGAGATACAATGAGCAGTTCTTC. It encodes CASKKAGTGRYNEQFF.

J is TRBJ2-2 and V is TRBV11-3, with D perhaps being TRBD1 or TRBD2 (6 bases each). This CDR3 contains 16 residues. V lost 1 base and J lost 9, with 18 bases in between. Per the germline V gene, CDR1 is SGHNT and CDR2 is YENEEA. The CDR3 nucleotides are TGTGCCAGCAGCTTAGTTTACGGGGGCGCGCCCCGGGAGCTGTTTTTT. It yields the protein CASSLVYGGAPRELFF. Based on the CDR3 plus reference TRBV11-3 and TRBJ2-2, the full variable domain is EAGVVQSPRYKIIEKKQPVAFWCNPISGHNTLYWYLQNLGQGPELLIRYENEEAVDDSQLPKDRFSAERLKGVDSTLKIQPAELGDSAVYLCASSLVYGGAPRELFFGEGSRLTVL.

The V and J genes are TRBV11-3 and TRBJ1-3; D is possibly TRBD1 (6 bases). With 5 bases removed from V and 4 bases from J, the gap between germline ends came to 15 bases. Looked up from germline, CDR1 is SGHNT and CDR2 is YENEEA. The CDR3 length is 15 residues. CDR3 sequence reads: CASSPLTGHGNTIYF. In DNA form, the CDR3 reads TGTGCCAGCAGCCCTTTGACGGGACACGGAAACACCATATATTTT.

This clone was recorded once. This CDR3 is CASSPPSGSYNSPLHF. DNA for the CDR3: TGTGCCAGCAGTCCACCTTCGGGCTCCTATAATTCACCCCTCCACTTT. The genes are TRBV25-1 and TRBJ1-6; D call uncertain. CDR1 is MGHDK and CDR2 is SYGVNS in the germline V gene. Trimming removed 5 bases from V and 0 bases from J, with 11 bases in between. The CDR3 contains 16 residues.

This rearrangement joins TRBV5-1 to TRBJ2-3, with 11 bases aligning to TRBD2. V lost 4 bases to trimming and J lost 8 bases; unmatched junction nucleotides: 18. This CDR3 comprises 18 residues. CDR1 and CDR2 (germline): SGHRS, YFSETQ. The CDR3 sequence is CASSLGPSGGTHRGTQYF. The CDR3 nucleotides read TGCGCCAGCAGCCTTGGCCCTAGCGGGGGGACTCACCGGGGTACGCAGTATTTT.

This chain links TRBV11-3 with TRBJ2-7; D may be TRBD2 (5 bases). V was trimmed by 3 bases and J by 3 bases, leaving 12 bases between them. CDR1 and CDR2 from the germline V gene are SGHNT and YENEEA. The CDR3 is 14 residues long. CDR3 DNA: TGTGCCAGCAGCTTGGATAGCGTGAACTACGAGCAGTACTTC. Translation: CASSLDSVNYEQYF.

The V gene is TRBV7-1, the J gene TRBJ2-3; 11 bases agree with TRBD2. TRBV7-1 is annotated as an ORF whose role is uncertain. This CDR3 contains 15 residues. Unmatched junction bases numbered 6, after V lost 4 bases and J lost 6 bases. In DNA, the CDR3 is TGTGCCAGCAGCTTTCGGTCTAGCGGGAGGGATACGCAGTATTTT. Amino acids: CASSFRSSGRDTQYF.

The chain joins TRBV9 to TRBJ1-2; no reliable D call. Germline assignment: CDR1 SGDLS and CDR2 YYNGEE. The CDR3 length is 16 residues. V was clipped by 0 bases and J by 2 bases, with 14 bases between them. In nucleotides, the CDR3 is TGTGCCAGCAGCGTAGGTCTGGGGAGCTCAAACTATGGCTACACCTTC. It translates to CASSVGLGSSNYGYTF.

The rearrangement uses TRBV6-8 and TRBJ1-2; TRBD1 aligns across 9 bases. Germline values: CDR1 MNHGY, CDR2 SAAAGT. This CDR3 is built from 15 residues. The J segment lost 0 bases and the V segment lost 4 bases, leaving 3 bases of the junction unmatched. The CDR3 region is CASSSWTGANYGYTF. The CDR3 DNA reads as TGTGCCAGCAGTTCCTGGACAGGGGCTAACTATGGCTACACCTTC.

V usage is TRBV28 and J usage is TRBJ1-5, with 7 bases matching TRBD1. Germline CDR1 is MDHEN and CDR2 is SYDVKM. The junction had 6 bases not matched to a gene; V was cut back by 4 bases and J by 6 bases. The CDR3 consists of 14 residues. CDR3 nucleotides: TGTGCCAGCAGTTCGACAGGGTTGATTCAGCCCCAGCATTTT. It is translated as CASSSTGLIQPQHF.

J is TRBJ2-3 and V is TRBV15, with 10 bases that match TRBD1. The germline V gene encodes CDR1 LNHNV and CDR2 YYDKDF (reference sequence). After removal of 5 bases from V and 2 bases from J, the junction contained 13 bases not matched to a gene. The CDR3 spans 18 residues. The CDR3 DNA reads TGTGCCACCAGCGGATCGACAGGGGGCATATCCCACACAGATACGCAGTATTTT. It is translated as CATSGSTGGISHTDTQYF.

This clone appeared a few times. The chain recombines TRBV6-8 with TRBJ1-1; TRBD1 matches 7 bases. Germline lookup yields CDR1 MNHGY and CDR2 SAAAGT. Trimming at V came to 6 bases and at J to 0 bases, leaving 7 bases not matched to a gene. This CDR3 is 15 amino acids long. The CDR3 sequence is CASSPGGGMNTEAFF. The CDR3 DNA is TGTGCCAGCAGCCCAGGGGGGGGCATGAACACTGAAGCTTTCTTT.

The chain joins TRBV11-3 to TRBJ2-5; D perhaps matches TRBD1 (6 bases). Germline V gene lookup returns CDR1 SGHNT and CDR2 YENEEA. The CDR3 has 15 residues. V was cut by 3 bases and J by 1 base, with 12 bases left in between. The CDR3 nucleotides are TGTGCCAGCAGCTTTAAACGGACAGCCCAAGAGACCCAGTACTTC. It is translated as CASSFKRTAQETQYF.

The chain carries TRBV6-8 and TRBJ2-1; TRBD2 matches at 8 bases. Germline CDR1 MNHGY, CDR2 SAAAGT. J was trimmed by 9 bases and V by 10 bases; bases with no gene match: 11. CDR3 length: 13 amino acids. CDR3 nucleotides: TGTGCCACCACCACGGGGGGGCCAAGTGAGCAGTTCTTC. This codes for CATTTGGPSEQFF.

CDR3 DNA: TGTGCCAGCAGCAGGGGGCGCCAGTCTGGGGCCAACGTCCTGACTTTC. It translates to CASSRGRQSGANVLTF. The V and J genes are TRBV6-8 and TRBJ2-6; TRBD1 matches at 8 bases. There are 16 residues in the CDR3. CDR1 is MNHGY, CDR2 SAAAGT, per germline. The V segment lost 6 bases and the J segment 1 base; nucleotides outside the gene matches: 5.

V gene TRBV11-3 combines with J gene TRBJ1-3, with a weak D call TRBD1 (5 bases). Trimming removed 4 bases from V and 2 bases from J, with 15 bases in between. This CDR3 comprises 16 residues. Looked up from germline, CDR1 is SGHNT and CDR2 is YENEEA. CDR3: CASSSEGRAAGNTIYF. CDR3 sequence (DNA): TGTGCCAGCAGCTCCGAGGGCAGGGCGGCTGGAAACACCATATATTTT.

The V call is TRBV11-3, the J call TRBJ1-4; D might be TRBD1 (5 bases). The V and J ends lost 4 bases and 4 bases respectively, with 13 bases between them. CDR1 SGHNT and CDR2 YENEEA come from the germline V gene. The CDR3 spans 15 residues. This CDR3 reads CASSSPETDNEKLFF. CDR3 coding DNA: TGTGCCAGCAGCTCTCCCGAGACAGATAATGAAAAACTGTTTTTT.